These 24 T cell receptor beta chains came from one sample sequenced in a study of shared clonotypes between healthy human individuals. TCRdb's copy holds only in-frame clones and misses some; the assay was immunoSEQ multiplex PCR. The sample lists about 380,000 clones, 96% occurring once. Sequences were obtained from memory CD8+ T cells sorted from blood. The sample's subset: CD45RO+ cells pooled with CCR7-negative TemRA cells. The receptors shown here come from a young man in good health.

The V and J genes are TRBV27 and TRBJ1-1; D is undetermined. V was cut by 5 bases and J by 0 bases, with 13 bases left in between. Germline assignment: CDR1 MNHEY and CDR2 SMNVEV (reference sequence). This CDR3 contains 15 residues. For the CDR3, the DNA is TGTGCCAGCAGTCGGGATTTCGGTTTGAACACTGAAGCTTTCTTT. Amino acids: CASSRDFGLNTEAFF.

The genes are TRBV23-1 and TRBJ1-2; 7 bases fit TRBD1. TRBV23-1 is an open reading frame whose function is uncertain. This CDR3 is 15 amino acids long. V gave up 2 bases and J gave up 7 bases; unmatched junction bases: 10. The CDR3 protein is CASSQPDRLEGGYTF. The CDR3 bases are TGCGCCAGCAGTCAACCGGACAGGTTGGAGGGTGGCTACACCTTC.

The chain is built from TRBV30 and TRBJ1-1; D is perhaps TRBD1 (5 bases). Germline values: CDR1 GTSNPN, CDR2 SVGIG (reference sequence). The length of the CDR3 is 14 residues. Trimming removed 5 bases at V and 0 bases at J, with 13 bases between. This CDR3 is CAWSTDSLNTEAFF. CDR3 in DNA: TGTGCCTGGTCCACTGACAGTTTGAACACTGAAGCTTTCTTT.

The chain is built from TRBV7-2 and TRBJ2-3; TRBD1 or TRBD2 may be the D gene (5 bases each). The V gene's germline CDR1 is SGHTA and CDR2 FQGNSA. Trimming removed 4 bases at V and 2 bases at J, with 16 bases between. This CDR3 is 16 amino acids long. The CDR3: CASSSPPGRNTDTQYF. In DNA form, the CDR3 reads TGTGCCAGCAGCTCCCCACCGGGACGGAACACAGATACGCAGTATTTT.

The chain combines TRBV19 with TRBJ2-1; 12 positions match TRBD2. Per the germline V gene, CDR1 is LNHDA and CDR2 is SQIVND (reference sequence). V was clipped by 7 bases and J by 10 bases; unmatched bases: 11. The CDR3 sequence is 15 residues long. This CDR3 reads CASNFNPLAGGEQFF. CDR3 in DNA: TGTGCCAGTAACTTCAATCCCCTAGCGGGAGGGGAGCAGTTCTTC.

The CDR3 region is CASSYQDGNTGELFF. The CDR3 DNA follows: TGTGCCAGCAGTTACCAGGACGGTAACACCGGGGAGCTGTTTTTT. V gene TRBV27 combines with J gene TRBJ2-2; D is ambiguous. The CDR3 runs to 15 residues. The V gene lost 4 bases and the J gene lost 2 bases, with 11 bases spanning the gap. Germline CDR1 is MNHEY and CDR2 is SMNVEV (reference sequence).

The CDR3, as DNA: TGTGCCATCAGCGCTTACAGTGCAACTAATGAAAAACTGTTTTTT. The encoded protein is CAISAYSATNEKLFF. The genes are TRBV10-3 and TRBJ1-4, with D uncertain. Trimming removed 6 bases at V and 0 bases at J, with 11 bases between. Germline loops: CDR1 ENHRY, CDR2 SYGVKD. This CDR3 spans 15 amino acids.

The chain recombines TRBV4-1 with TRBJ2-2, with D perhaps TRBD2 (5 bases). Trimming cost V 2 bases and J 2 bases, with 6 bases left between them. Germline V lookup: CDR1 MGHRA, CDR2 YSYEKL. The CDR3 spans 14 residues. The CDR3 protein is CASSQLANTGELFF. For the CDR3, the DNA is TGCGCCAGCAGCCAACTAGCCAACACCGGGGAGCTGTTTTTT.

V and J are TRBV7-8 and TRBJ2-5; weak D call: TRBD1 (5 bases). The V and J ends lost 5 bases and 0 bases respectively, with 13 bases between them. Looked up from germline, CDR1 is SGHVS and CDR2 is FQNEAQ. CDR3 length: 15 amino acids. For the CDR3, the DNA is TGTGCCAGCAGCATCGACAGATCGTACCAAGAGACCCAGTACTTC. Translation: CASSIDRSYQETQYF.

A remark on this clone: Additional DNA sequences in this sample encode the identical CDR3. This chain connects TRBV9 to TRBJ1-1; unclear D gene. V was pared by 3 bases and J by 0 bases, with 9 bases between. CDR1 and CDR2 (germline): SGDLS, YYNGEE. This CDR3 contains 14 residues. CDR3 in amino acids: CASSAGGMNTEAFF. The CDR3 nucleotides read TGTGCCAGCAGCGCCGGAGGCATGAACACTGAAGCTTTCTTT.

J is TRBJ1-4 and V is TRBV30; 7 nucleotides match TRBD1. CDR1 and CDR2 (germline): GTSNPN, SVGIG (reference sequence). The CDR3 loop spans 14 amino acids. The trim removed 4 bases at V and 6 bases at J, leaving 8 bases unmatched. Written as DNA, the CDR3 is TGTGCCTGGACCCACGGGACAGTATATGAAAAACTGTTTTTT. Protein sequence: CAWTHGTVYEKLFF. The full variable domain, its missing parts supplied by reference TRBV30 and TRBJ1-4, is SQTIHQWPATLVQPVGSPLSLECTVEGTSNPNLYWYRQAAGRGLQLLFYSVGIGQISSEVPQNLSASRPQDRQFILSSKKLLLSDSGFYLCAWTHGTVYEKLFFGSGTQLSVL.

CDR3 nucleotide sequence: TGTGCCAGCAGGGCTAGGGTGGGGTACACAGATACGCAGTATTTT. It yields the protein CASRARVGYTDTQYF. V and J are TRBV6-1 and TRBJ2-3; D remains ambiguous. Germline V gene data show CDR1 as MNHNS and CDR2 as SASEGT. V lost 6 bases and J lost 2, with 15 bases in between. This CDR3 contains 15 residues.

The rearrangement links TRBV13 to TRBJ2-6; maybe TRBD1 (6 bases). The CDR3 has 21 amino acids. V lost 2 bases to trimming and J lost 0 bases, with 23 bases between them. CDR1 is PRHDT and CDR2 is FYEKMQ in the germline V gene (reference sequence). CDR3 in DNA: TGTGCCAGCAGCTTAAGCCCGACTGTACAGGGCCTCAGCTCTGGGGCCAACGTCCTGACTTTC. Its translation is CASSLSPTVQGLSSGANVLTF.

The chain joins TRBV4-1 to TRBJ1-1; no clear D. V was cut by 5 bases and J by 4 bases, with 14 bases left in between. From germline, CDR1 is MGHRA and CDR2 YSYEKL. This CDR3 has 14 amino acids. CDR3 coding DNA: TGCGCCAGCAGCTCGGACCCGTACGGCACTGAAGCTTTCTTT. This codes for CASSSDPYGTEAFF.

A word on this clone: Additional DNA sequences in this sample encode the identical CDR3. The chain couples TRBV12-5 to TRBJ2-3; D may be TRBD1 (6 bases). CDR1 is LGHNT, CDR2 FRNRAP, per germline. This CDR3 has 14 residues. Trimming shortened V by 6 bases and J by 1 base, and 11 bases separated the two germline ends. The CDR3 DNA follows: TGTGCTAGTGGCCTGACAGGCGGCACAGATACGCAGTATTTT. Amino acid sequence: CASGLTGGTDTQYF.

The rearrangement joins TRBV5-3 to TRBJ2-4; 7 bases are a match to TRBD1. TRBV5-3 is labeled an ORF, and its function is uncertain. The CDR3 sequence is 15 residues long. V lost 1 base and J lost 0; bases outside the gene matches: 1. The CDR3 is CARSLRGLAKNIQYF. DNA of the CDR3: TGTGCCAGAAGCTTGAGGGGGCTAGCCAAAAACATTCAGTACTTC.

To note about this clone: Other nucleotide sequences in the sample specify the same CDR3. CDR3 amino acids: CASSLTSGTDTQYF. CDR3 in DNA: TGTGCCAGCAGCTTAACTAGCGGCACAGATACGCAGTATTTT. The chain recombines TRBV7-3 with TRBJ2-3, with TRBD2 as a possible D gene (5 bases). Germline assignment: CDR1 SGHTA and CDR2 FQGTGA. CDR3 length equals 14 residues. V was trimmed by 0 bases and J by 1 base, leaving 5 bases between them.

The chain combines TRBV7-3 with TRBJ1-5; TRBD1 might be the D (5 bases). The CDR3 runs to 13 residues. Trimming cost V 2 bases and J 7 bases, with 9 bases left between them. CDR1 is SGHTA, CDR2 FQGTGA, per germline. The CDR3 spells CASSLVRGQPQHF. In DNA, the CDR3 is TGTGCCAGCAGCTTAGTCCGGGGGCAGCCCCAGCATTTT.

The V gene is TRBV27, the J gene TRBJ2-3; 13 nucleotides align to TRBD2. The CDR3 is 17 amino acids. Germline assignment: CDR1 MNHEY and CDR2 SMNVEV (reference sequence). V lost 6 bases and J lost 6; bases outside the gene matches: 12. The CDR3 loop reads CASRNRTSGRLADTQYF. The CDR3 region has the DNA TGTGCCAGCAGAAATCGGACTAGCGGGAGATTGGCGGATACGCAGTATTTT.

The table lists this clone with a count of one. This specimen includes other DNA sequences encoding the same CDR3. The gene calls are TRBV7-9 and TRBJ1-1; 8 nucleotides line up with TRBD1. J lost 5 bases, V lost 1 base, and 0 bases had no gene match. CDR1 is SEHNR and CDR2 is FQNEAQ in the germline V gene (reference sequence). CDR3 length: 13 amino acids. In DNA form, the CDR3 reads TGTGCCAGCAGCTTAGACAGGGGGACTGAAGCTTTCTTT. It encodes CASSLDRGTEAFF.

The chain is built from TRBV19 and TRBJ2-1, with no clear D. CDR1 is LNHDA and CDR2 is SQIVND in the germline V gene (reference sequence). The CDR3 sequence is 13 residues long. Trimming took 2 bases from V and 7 from J, leaving 9 bases between them. DNA for the CDR3: TGTGCCAGTAGTATATTGGTTGATAATGAGCAGTTCTTC. This encodes CASSILVDNEQFF.

The chain combines TRBV10-3 with TRBJ2-1; 8 bases are a match to TRBD2. V trimming: 7 bases; J trimming: 3 bases; junction bases outside the gene matches: 2. The germline gives CDR1 ENHRY, CDR2 SYGVKD. This CDR3 region has 13 residues. CDR3 in DNA: TGTGCCATCAAACTAGCGGACTACAATGAGCAGTTCTTC. Translated, it gives CAIKLADYNEQFF.

In nucleotides, the CDR3 is TGTGCCAGCAGCCAGGGGGCCTATGGCTACACCTTC. Translation: CASSQGAYGYTF. The V call is TRBV6-6, the J call TRBJ1-2, with TRBD1 matching over 8 bases. This CDR3 comprises 12 residues. Germline loops: CDR1 MNHNY, CDR2 SVGAGI (reference sequence). V lost 6 bases to trimming and J lost 4 bases; unmatched junction nucleotides: 1.

The V call is TRBV4-1, the J call TRBJ2-7; TRBD2 agrees at 10 bases. The V segment lost 3 bases and the J segment 0 bases; nucleotides outside the gene matches: 2. The CDR3 spans 15 residues. The germline gives CDR1 MGHRA, CDR2 YSYEKL. CDR3 DNA sequence: TGCGCCAGCAGCCAGCTAGCGGGAGCCTCCTACGAGCAGTACTTC. Encoded protein: CASSQLAGASYEQYF.